This is a list of T cell receptor beta chains from one sample in a study of PD-L1 blockade in urothelial cancer. Assay used: immunoSEQ multiplex PCR; TCRdb lists only in-frame clones, some missing. Of under 85,000 clones in the sample, approximately 89% were seen once. The specimen was PBMCs, collected around atezolizumab (anti-PD-L1) treatment. All receptors come from a woman at least 80 years old with urothelial cancer. CDR3s include the opening cysteine and the closing phenylalanine or tryptophan. Each record gives: clone size, V gene, J gene, D gene, CDR3 protein, CDR3 DNA. A D gene is named only where the DNA matches it firmly. Part of the rows lack a size; the others show once, few, many or a class for expanded clones.

NA	TRBV7-9	TRBJ2-1	TRBD2	CASSRTSGGNEQFF	TGTGCCAGCAGCCGGACTAGCGGCGGGAATGAGCAGTTCTTC
NA	TRBV9	TRBJ1-1	NA	CASSRGTEAFF	TGTGCCAGCAGCCGGGGTACTGAAGCTTTCTTT
NA	TRBV4-2	TRBJ1-1	NA	CASSQETPAGNTEAFF	TGTGCCAGCAGCCAAGAGACCCCGGCAGGGAACACTGAAGCTTTCTTT
NA	TRBV6-4	TRBJ1-1	TRBD1	CASSEEGQQWTEAFF	TGTGCCAGCAGTGAGGAGGGACAGCAATGGACTGAAGCTTTCTTT
few	TRBV10-1	TRBJ2-7	TRBD2	CASSFSGIGSGEQYF	TGCGCCAGCAGTTTTAGCGGGATCGGTAGTGGCGAGCAGTACTTC
few	TRBV5-8	TRBJ1-2	TRBD1	CASSWRQGPVNGYTF	TGTGCCAGCAGCTGGAGACAGGGTCCAGTAAATGGCTACACCTTC
NA	TRBV15	TRBJ1-1	NA	CATSRQLGLGPEAFF	TGTGCCACCAGCAGACAGCTGGGGTTGGGGCCTGAAGCTTTCTTT
NA	TRBV19	TRBJ2-7	NA	CASSTSGDEQYF	TGTGCCAGTAGTACCTCAGGGGACGAGCAGTACTTC
NA	TRBV7-9	TRBJ1-4	NA	CASSRGGNEKLFF	TGTGCCAGCAGCAGGGGGGGGAATGAAAAACTGTTTTTT
NA	TRBV6-5	TRBJ2-7	TRBD2	CASSYSGEGRYEQYF	TGTGCCAGCAGTTATTCGGGGGAGGGCCGGTACGAGCAGTACTTC
NA	TRBV7-9	TRBJ2-5	TRBD1	CASSLGQGATKTQYF	TGTGCCAGCAGCTTAGGACAGGGGGCTACGAAGACCCAGTACTTC
once	TRBV4-2	TRBJ2-1	TRBD2	CASSQDVATSGRNEQFF	TGTGCCAGCAGCCAAGATGTGGCGACTAGCGGGAGGAATGAGCAGTTCTTC